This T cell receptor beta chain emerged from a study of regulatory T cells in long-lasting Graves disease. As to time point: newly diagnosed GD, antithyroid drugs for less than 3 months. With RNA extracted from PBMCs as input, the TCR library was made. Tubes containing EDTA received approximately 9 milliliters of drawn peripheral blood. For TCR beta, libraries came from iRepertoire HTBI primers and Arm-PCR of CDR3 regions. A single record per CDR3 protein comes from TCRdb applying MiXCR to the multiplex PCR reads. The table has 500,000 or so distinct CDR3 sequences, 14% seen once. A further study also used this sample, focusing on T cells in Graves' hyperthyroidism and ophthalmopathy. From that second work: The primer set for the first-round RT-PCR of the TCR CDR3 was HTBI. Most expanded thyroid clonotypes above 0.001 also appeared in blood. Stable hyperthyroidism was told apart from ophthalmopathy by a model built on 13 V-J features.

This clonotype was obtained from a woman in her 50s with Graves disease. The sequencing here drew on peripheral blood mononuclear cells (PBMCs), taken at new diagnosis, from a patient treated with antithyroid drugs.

CDR3 residues: CASSLSGGLREKLFF. Written as DNA, the CDR3 is TGTGCCAGCAGTTTGTCTGGGGGGCTACGGGAAAAACTGTTTTTT. The J gene is TRBJ1-4, the V gene TRBV12-3 or TRBV12-4; possible D gene TRBD1, 6 bases. V was cut by 3 bases and J by 8 bases, with 16 bases left in between. This CDR3 spans 15 amino acids.